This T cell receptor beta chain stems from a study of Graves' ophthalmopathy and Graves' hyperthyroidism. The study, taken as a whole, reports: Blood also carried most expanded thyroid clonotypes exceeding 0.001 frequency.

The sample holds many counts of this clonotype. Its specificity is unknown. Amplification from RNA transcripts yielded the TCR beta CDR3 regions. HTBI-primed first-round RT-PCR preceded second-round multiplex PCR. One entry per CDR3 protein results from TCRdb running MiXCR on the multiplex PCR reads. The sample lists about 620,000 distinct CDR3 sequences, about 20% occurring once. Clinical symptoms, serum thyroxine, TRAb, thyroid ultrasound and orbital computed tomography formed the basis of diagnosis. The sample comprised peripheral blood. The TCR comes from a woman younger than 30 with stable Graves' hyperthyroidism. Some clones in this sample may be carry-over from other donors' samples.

The CDR3 sequence is CSVGIGWTEAFF. As DNA, the CDR3 is TGCAGCGTTGGAATAGGTTGGACTGAAGCTTTCTTT. The chain employs TRBV29-1 and TRBJ1-1; D is undetermined. CDR1 is SQVTM and CDR2 is ANQGSEA in the germline V gene. Trimming cost V 4 bases and J 5 bases, with 11 bases left between them. The CDR3 runs 12 residues.